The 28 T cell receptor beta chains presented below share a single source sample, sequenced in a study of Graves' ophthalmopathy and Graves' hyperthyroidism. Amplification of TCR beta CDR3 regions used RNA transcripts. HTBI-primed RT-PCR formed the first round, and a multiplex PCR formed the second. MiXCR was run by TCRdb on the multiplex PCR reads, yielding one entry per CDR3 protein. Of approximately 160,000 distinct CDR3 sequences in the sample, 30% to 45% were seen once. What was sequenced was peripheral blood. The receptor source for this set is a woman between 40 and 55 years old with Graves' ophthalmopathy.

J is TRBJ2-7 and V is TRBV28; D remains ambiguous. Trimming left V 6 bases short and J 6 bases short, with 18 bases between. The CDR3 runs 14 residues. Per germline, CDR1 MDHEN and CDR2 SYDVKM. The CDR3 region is CASSPRPYRSEQYF. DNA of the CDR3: TGTGCCAGCAGCCCTCGACCCTACCGGTCCGAGCAGTACTTC.

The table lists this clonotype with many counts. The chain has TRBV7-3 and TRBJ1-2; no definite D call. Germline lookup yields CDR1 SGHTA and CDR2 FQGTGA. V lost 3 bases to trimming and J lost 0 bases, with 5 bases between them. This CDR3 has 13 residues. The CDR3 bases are TGTGCCAGCAGCTTCCACCCTAACTATGGCTACACCTTC. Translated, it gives CASSFHPNYGYTF.

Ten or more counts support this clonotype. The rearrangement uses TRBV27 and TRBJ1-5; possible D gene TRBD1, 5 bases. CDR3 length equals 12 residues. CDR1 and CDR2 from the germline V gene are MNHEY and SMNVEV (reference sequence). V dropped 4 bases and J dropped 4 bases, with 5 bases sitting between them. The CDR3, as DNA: TGTGCCAGCAGTTCAGGGAATCAGCCCCAGCATTTT. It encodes CASSSGNQPQHF.

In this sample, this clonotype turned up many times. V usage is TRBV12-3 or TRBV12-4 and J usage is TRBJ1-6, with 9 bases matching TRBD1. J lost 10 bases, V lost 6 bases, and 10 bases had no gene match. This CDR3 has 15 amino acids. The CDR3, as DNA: TGTGCCAGCAGACCTAGGGACAGGGATAGCTCACCCCTCCACTTT. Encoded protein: CASRPRDRDSSPLHF.

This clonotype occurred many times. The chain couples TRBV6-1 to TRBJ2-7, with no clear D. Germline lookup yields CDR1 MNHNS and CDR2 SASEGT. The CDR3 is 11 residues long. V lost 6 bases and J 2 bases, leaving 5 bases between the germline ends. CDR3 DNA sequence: TGTGCCAGCAGAGACACCTACGAGCAGTACTTC. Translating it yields CASRDTYEQYF.

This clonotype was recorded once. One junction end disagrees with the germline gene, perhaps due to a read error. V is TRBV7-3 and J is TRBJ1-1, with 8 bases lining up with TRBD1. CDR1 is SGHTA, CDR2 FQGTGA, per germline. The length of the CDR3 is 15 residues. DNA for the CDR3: TGTGCCAGCAGCCTTACAGGGGGTGGGAACACTGAAGCTTCCTTT. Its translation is CASSLTGGGNTEASF.

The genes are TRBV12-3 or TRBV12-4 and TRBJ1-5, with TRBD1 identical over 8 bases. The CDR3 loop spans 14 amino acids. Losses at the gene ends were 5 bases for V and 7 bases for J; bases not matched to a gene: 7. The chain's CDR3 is CASSTTGGRQPQHF. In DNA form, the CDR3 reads TGTGCCAGCAGTACCACAGGGGGTAGGCAGCCCCAGCATTTT.

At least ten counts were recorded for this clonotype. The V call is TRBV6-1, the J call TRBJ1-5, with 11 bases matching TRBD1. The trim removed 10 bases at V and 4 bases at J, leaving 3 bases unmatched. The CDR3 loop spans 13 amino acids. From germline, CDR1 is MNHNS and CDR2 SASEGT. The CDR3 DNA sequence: TGTGCCACCGGGACAGGGGGAAATCAGCCCCAGCATTTT. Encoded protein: CATGTGGNQPQHF.

CDR3 residues: CASSYKGDAFF. The CDR3 DNA sequence: TGTGCCAGCAGTTACAAGGGCGACGCTTTCTTT. The chain carries TRBV6-5 and TRBJ1-1; D uncertain. The CDR3 has 11 residues. Per germline, CDR1 MNHEY and CDR2 SVGAGI. The ends were cut back, 2 bases at V and 11 bases at J, with 9 bases in the middle.

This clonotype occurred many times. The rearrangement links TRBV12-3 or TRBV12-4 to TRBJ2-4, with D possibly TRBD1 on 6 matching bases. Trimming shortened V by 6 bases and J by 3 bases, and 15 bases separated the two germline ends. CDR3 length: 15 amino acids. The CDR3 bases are TGTGCCAGCAGCCAGTACAGGGAAGACAAAAACATTCAGTACTTC. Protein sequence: CASSQYREDKNIQYF.

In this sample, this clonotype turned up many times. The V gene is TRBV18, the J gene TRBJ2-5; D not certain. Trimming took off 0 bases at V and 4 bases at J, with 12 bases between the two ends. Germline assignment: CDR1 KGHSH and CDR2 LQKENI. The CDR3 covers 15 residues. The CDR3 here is CASSPPPPPGETQYF. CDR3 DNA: TGTGCCAGCTCACCACCCCCACCCCCGGGAGAGACCCAGTACTTC.

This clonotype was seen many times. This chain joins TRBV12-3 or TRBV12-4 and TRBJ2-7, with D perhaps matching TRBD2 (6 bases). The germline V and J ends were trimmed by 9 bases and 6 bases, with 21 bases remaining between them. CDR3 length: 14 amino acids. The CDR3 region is CASFDQAGRGEQYF. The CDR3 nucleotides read TGTGCCAGTTTTGACCAGGCAGGGCGGGGCGAGCAGTACTTC.

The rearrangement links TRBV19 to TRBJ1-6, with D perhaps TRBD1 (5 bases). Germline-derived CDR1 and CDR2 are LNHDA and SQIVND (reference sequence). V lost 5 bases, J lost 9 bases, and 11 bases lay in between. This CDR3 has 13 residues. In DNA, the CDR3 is TGTGCCAGTAGTGATACAGGACTTTCACCCCTCCACTTT. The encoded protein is CASSDTGLSPLHF.

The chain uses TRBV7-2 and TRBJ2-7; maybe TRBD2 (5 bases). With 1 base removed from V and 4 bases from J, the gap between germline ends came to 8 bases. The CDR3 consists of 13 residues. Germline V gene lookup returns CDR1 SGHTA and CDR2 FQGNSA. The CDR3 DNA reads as TGTGCCAGCAGCTTAGGGAGGATATACGAGCAGTACTTC. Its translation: CASSLGRIYEQYF.

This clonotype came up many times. CDR3 sequence reads: CASSLTNGNTIYF. In DNA, the CDR3 is TGTGCCAGCAGTTTAACGAATGGAAACACCATATATTTT. The chain is built from TRBV28 and TRBJ1-3, with no clear D. The CDR3 has 13 amino acids. The V end was cut by 2 bases, the J end by 3 bases, with 5 bases between. Germline V gene sequence: CDR1 MDHEN, CDR2 SYDVKM.

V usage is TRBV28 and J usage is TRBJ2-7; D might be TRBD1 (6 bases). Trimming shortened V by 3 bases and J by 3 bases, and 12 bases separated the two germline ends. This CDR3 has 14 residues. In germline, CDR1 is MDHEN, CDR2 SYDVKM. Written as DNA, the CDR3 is TGTGCCAGCAGTTTTAGGGGACAAAACTACGAGCAGTACTTC. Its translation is CASSFRGQNYEQYF.

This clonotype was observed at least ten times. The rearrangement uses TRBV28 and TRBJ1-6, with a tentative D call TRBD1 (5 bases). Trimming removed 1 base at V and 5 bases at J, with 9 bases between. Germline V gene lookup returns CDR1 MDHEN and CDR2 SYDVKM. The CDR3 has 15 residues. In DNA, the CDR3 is TGTGCCAGCAGTTTATCCGGGGGAAATAATTCACCCCTCCACTTT. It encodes CASSLSGGNNSPLHF.

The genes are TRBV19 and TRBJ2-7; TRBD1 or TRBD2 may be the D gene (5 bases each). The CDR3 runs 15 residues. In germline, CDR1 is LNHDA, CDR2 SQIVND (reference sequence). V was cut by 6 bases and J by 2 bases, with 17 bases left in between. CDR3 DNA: TGTGCCAGTAGATATTATCACGGGACGACCTACGAGCAGTACTTC. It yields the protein CASRYYHGTTYEQYF. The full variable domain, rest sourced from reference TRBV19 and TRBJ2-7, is DGGITQSPKYLFRKEGQNVTLSCEQNLNHDAMYWYRQDPGQGLRLIYYSQIVNDFQKGDIAEGYSVSREKKESFPLTVTSAQKNPTAFYLCASRYYHGTTYEQYFGPGTRLTVT.

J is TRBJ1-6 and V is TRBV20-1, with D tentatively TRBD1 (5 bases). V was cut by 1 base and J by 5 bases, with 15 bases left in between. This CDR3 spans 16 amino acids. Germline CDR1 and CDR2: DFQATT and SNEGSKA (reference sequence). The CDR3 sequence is CSARGSRDGDNSPLHF. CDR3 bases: TGCAGTGCTAGAGGGTCCCGGGACGGAGATAATTCACCCCTCCACTTT.

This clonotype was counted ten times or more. DNA for the CDR3: TGTGCCAGCAGCCCGGGACTAGCGGGAGAGAAAAACATTCAGTACTTC. This codes for CASSPGLAGEKNIQYF. This chain joins TRBV7-3 and TRBJ2-4, with 14 bases lining up with TRBD2. Germline values: CDR1 SGHTA, CDR2 FQGTGA. Trimming at V came to 5 bases and at J to 4 bases, leaving 4 bases not matched to a gene. This CDR3 spans 16 amino acids.

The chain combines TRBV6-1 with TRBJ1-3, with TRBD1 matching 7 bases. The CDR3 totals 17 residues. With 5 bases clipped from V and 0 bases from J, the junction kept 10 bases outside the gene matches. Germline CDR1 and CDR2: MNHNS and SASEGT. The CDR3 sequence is CASSPQGDTSSGNTIYF. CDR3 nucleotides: TGTGCCAGCAGTCCCCAGGGGGACACCTCCTCTGGAAACACCATATATTTT.

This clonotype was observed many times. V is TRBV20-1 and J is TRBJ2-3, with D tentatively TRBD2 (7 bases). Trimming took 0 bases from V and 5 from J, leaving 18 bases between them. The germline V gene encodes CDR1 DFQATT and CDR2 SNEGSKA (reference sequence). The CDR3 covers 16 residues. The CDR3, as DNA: TGCAGTGCTAGAGAGGGGGGGGCGGGAGAGCTAGATACGCAGTATTTT. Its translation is CSAREGGAGELDTQYF.

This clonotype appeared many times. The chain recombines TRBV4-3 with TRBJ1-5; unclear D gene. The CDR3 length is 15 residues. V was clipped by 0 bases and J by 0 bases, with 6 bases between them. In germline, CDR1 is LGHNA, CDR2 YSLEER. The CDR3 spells CASSQDRFSNQPQHF. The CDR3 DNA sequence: TGCGCCAGCAGCCAAGATCGCTTTAGCAATCAGCCCCAGCATTTT.

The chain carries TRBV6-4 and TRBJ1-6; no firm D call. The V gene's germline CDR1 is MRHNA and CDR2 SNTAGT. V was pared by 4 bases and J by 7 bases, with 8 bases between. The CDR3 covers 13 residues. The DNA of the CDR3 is TGTGCCAGCAGTGGGCAGCGAAATTCACCCCTCCACTTT. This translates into CASSGQRNSPLHF.

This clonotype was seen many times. The CDR3 region has the DNA TGCAGTGCCCCCATCGGGGGGGTAGACACTGAAGCTTTCTTT. Protein: CSAPIGGVDTEAFF. This rearrangement joins TRBV20-1 to TRBJ1-1; maybe TRBD1 (5 bases). The CDR3 extends over 14 amino acids. The V end lost 6 bases, the J end lost 3 bases, and 17 bases lay between the germline ends. CDR1 and CDR2 (germline): DFQATT, SNEGSKA (reference sequence).

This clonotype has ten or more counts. Here the CDR3 reads CASSEQGDGTEAFF. Here the CDR3 DNA reads TGTGCCAGCTCAGAACAGGGGGATGGCACTGAAGCTTTCTTT. The chain couples TRBV18 to TRBJ1-1; 8 bases line up with TRBD1. This CDR3 has 14 residues. V lost 5 bases, J lost 4 bases, and 6 bases stayed unmatched. Germline V gene sequence: CDR1 KGHSH, CDR2 LQKENI.

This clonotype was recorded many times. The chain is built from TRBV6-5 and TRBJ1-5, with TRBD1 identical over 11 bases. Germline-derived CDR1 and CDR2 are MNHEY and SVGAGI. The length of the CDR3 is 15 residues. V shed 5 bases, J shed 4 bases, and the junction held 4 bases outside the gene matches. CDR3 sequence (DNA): TGTGCCAGCAGTACTCGGGACAGGGGGAATCAGCCCCAGCATTTT. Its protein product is CASSTRDRGNQPQHF.

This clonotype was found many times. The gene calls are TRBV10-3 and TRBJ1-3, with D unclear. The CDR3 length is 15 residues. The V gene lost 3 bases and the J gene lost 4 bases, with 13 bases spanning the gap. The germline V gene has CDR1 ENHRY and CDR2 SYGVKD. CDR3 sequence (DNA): TGTGCCATCAGTGATACGGGGTTGTCAGGAAACACCATATATTTT. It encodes CAISDTGLSGNTIYF.